The rows below give T cell receptor beta chains drawn from one sample of a study of cytomegalovirus exposure and HLA in healthy donors. Assay used: immunoSEQ multiplex PCR; TCRdb lists only in-frame clones, some missing. Its listing shows over 100,000 clones. Sample: PBMCs. These receptors were obtained from a man younger than 35 in good health and CMV-seronegative. Both conserved end residues are part of each CDR3. The order of the fields is J gene, V gene, D gene, CDR3 protein, CDR3 DNA. D genes are given only for firm matches.

j_call: TRBJ1-2; v_call: TRBV2; d_call: .; cdr3_aa: CASSSGNGYTF; cdr3_nt: TGTGCCAGCAGTTCAGGGAATGGCTACACCTTC
j_call: TRBJ2-7; v_call: TRBV7-9; d_call: .; cdr3_aa: CASETGDGTYEQYF; cdr3_nt: TGTGCCAGCGAAACGGGAGACGGGACCTACGAGCAGTACTTC
j_call: TRBJ2-2; v_call: TRBV11-3; d_call: TRBD1; cdr3_aa: CASSPPGRGTTGELFF; cdr3_nt: TGTGCCAGCAGCCCCCCGGGCAGGGGGACCACCGGGGAGCTGTTTTTT
j_call: TRBJ1-2; v_call: TRBV28; d_call: .; cdr3_aa: CATHPGSIYGYTF; cdr3_nt: TGTGCCACCCACCCCGGGTCTATCTATGGCTACACCTTC
j_call: TRBJ2-3; v_call: TRBV11-3; d_call: TRBD1; cdr3_aa: CASSQKTGGTDTQYF; cdr3_nt: TGTGCCAGCAGCCAAAAGACAGGGGGCACAGATACGCAGTATTTT
j_call: TRBJ2-5; v_call: TRBV13; d_call: TRBD1; cdr3_aa: CASSPDRDQTQYF; cdr3_nt: TGTGCCAGCAGCCCGGACAGGGACCAGACCCAGTACTTC
j_call: TRBJ2-7; v_call: TRBV15; d_call: .; cdr3_aa: CATSPRGDGEYEQYF; cdr3_nt: TGTGCCACCAGCCCCAGGGGAGACGGGGAATACGAGCAGTACTTC
j_call: TRBJ1-5; v_call: TRBV6-1; d_call: .; cdr3_aa: CASSEAGAGVPQPQHF; cdr3_nt: TGTGCCAGCAGTGAAGCGGGTGCGGGGGTTCCTCAGCCCCAGCATTTT
j_call: TRBJ1-4; v_call: TRBV7-8; d_call: .; cdr3_aa: CASSLAGGEGEKLFF; cdr3_nt: TGTGCCAGCAGCTTAGCTGGAGGGGAGGGTGAAAAACTGTTTTTT
j_call: TRBJ2-5; v_call: TRBV29-1; d_call: TRBD1; cdr3_aa: CSARDRARETQYF; cdr3_nt: TGCAGCGCCCGGGACAGGGCTCGGGAGACCCAGTACTTC
j_call: TRBJ1-1; v_call: TRBV19; d_call: TRBD1; cdr3_aa: CASSPPTGAILNTEAFF; cdr3_nt: TGTGCCAGTAGTCCTCCGACAGGGGCGATACTAAACACTGAAGCTTTCTTT
j_call: TRBJ1-5; v_call: TRBV28; d_call: .; cdr3_aa: CASSLQGAKHF; cdr3_nt: TGTGCCAGCAGTTTGCAGGGTGCCAAGCATTTT
j_call: TRBJ2-3; v_call: TRBV4-3; d_call: TRBD1; cdr3_aa: CASSQVDRADTQYF; cdr3_nt: TGCGCCAGCAGCCAAGTGGACAGGGCGGATACGCAGTATTTT
j_call: TRBJ1-3; v_call: TRBV29-1; d_call: .; cdr3_aa: CSALSVFSSGNTIYF; cdr3_nt: TGCAGCGCCCTCTCGGTGTTTTCCTCTGGAAACACCATATATTTT
j_call: TRBJ2-6; v_call: TRBV6-6; d_call: .; cdr3_aa: CASSYPVSGANVLTF; cdr3_nt: TGTGCCAGCAGTTATCCAGTCTCTGGGGCCAACGTCCTGACTTTC
j_call: TRBJ2-5; v_call: TRBV30; d_call: .; cdr3_aa: CAWSEGGAETQYF; cdr3_nt: TGTGCCTGGAGTGAGGGGGGGGCGGAGACCCAGTACTTC
j_call: TRBJ1-3; v_call: TRBV6-1; d_call: .; cdr3_aa: CASSDGSRSRGNTIYF; cdr3_nt: TGTGCCAGCAGTGACGGCAGCCGCTCTAGGGGAAACACCATATATTTT
j_call: TRBJ1-3; v_call: TRBV11-3; d_call: TRBD1; cdr3_aa: CASSRDRSSGNTIYF; cdr3_nt: TGTGCCAGCAGCCGGGACAGAAGCTCTGGAAACACCATATATTTT
j_call: TRBJ2-3; v_call: TRBV29-1; d_call: .; cdr3_aa: CSPVRGDTQYF; cdr3_nt: TGCAGCCCGGTTAGGGGGGATACGCAGTATTTT
j_call: TRBJ2-5; v_call: TRBV7-9; d_call: TRBD2; cdr3_aa: CASSEGTSAAETQYF; cdr3_nt: TGTGCCAGCAGCGAAGGCACTAGCGCTGCGGAGACCCAGTACTTC
j_call: TRBJ1-1; v_call: TRBV18; d_call: .; cdr3_aa: CASSIQGNTEAFF; cdr3_nt: TGTGCCAGCTCAATACAGGGTAACACTGAAGCTTTCTTT
j_call: TRBJ1-1; v_call: TRBV28; d_call: .; cdr3_aa: CASIQHHEAFF; cdr3_nt: TGTGCCAGCATCCAACACCATGAAGCTTTCTTT
j_call: TRBJ2-1; v_call: TRBV7-9; d_call: .; cdr3_aa: CASSLAQRGDEQFF; cdr3_nt: TGTGCCAGCAGCTTAGCCCAGAGAGGAGATGAGCAGTTCTTC
j_call: TRBJ2-3; v_call: TRBV30; d_call: .; cdr3_aa: CAWSVMGVTQYF; cdr3_nt: TGTGCCTGGAGTGTGATGGGAGTTACGCAGTATTTT
j_call: TRBJ2-2; v_call: TRBV25-1; d_call: .; cdr3_aa: CASRQGWTGELFF; cdr3_nt: TGTGCCAGCAGACAGGGTTGGACCGGGGAGCTGTTTTTT
j_call: TRBJ2-3; v_call: TRBV7-9; d_call: TRBD2; cdr3_aa: CASSFSSGGTDTQYF; cdr3_nt: TGTGCCAGCAGCTTTAGTAGCGGGGGCACAGATACGCAGTATTTT
j_call: TRBJ2-1; v_call: TRBV4-3; d_call: TRBD2; cdr3_aa: CASSQDPRGGEAREQFF; cdr3_nt: TGCGCCAGCAGCCAAGATCCCCGGGGGGGCGAAGCGCGGGAGCAGTTCTTC
j_call: TRBJ1-5; v_call: TRBV5-8; d_call: .; cdr3_aa: CASSFVGASNQPQHF; cdr3_nt: TGTGCCAGCAGCTTCGTGGGGGCCAGCAATCAGCCCCAGCATTTT
j_call: TRBJ1-1; v_call: TRBV14; d_call: .; cdr3_aa: CASSQETRGAAFF; cdr3_nt: TGTGCCAGCAGCCAAGAGACCCGGGGGGCAGCTTTCTTT
j_call: TRBJ1-2; v_call: TRBV13; d_call: .; cdr3_aa: CASSLSGRLWGGYTF; cdr3_nt: TGTGCCAGCAGCTTAAGTGGCCGACTTTGGGGCGGCTACACCTTC
j_call: TRBJ2-1; v_call: TRBV21-1; d_call: .; cdr3_aa: CASSKDRGNEQFF; cdr3_nt: TGTGCCAGCAGCAAAGACAGGGGTAATGAGCAGTTCTTC
j_call: TRBJ1-5; v_call: TRBV18; d_call: .; cdr3_aa: CASSLQEGDQPQHF; cdr3_nt: TGTGCCAGCTCGCTACAGGAGGGCGATCAGCCCCAGCATTTT
j_call: TRBJ1-4; v_call: TRBV19; d_call: TRBD1; cdr3_aa: CASSRGQDEKLFF; cdr3_nt: TGTGCCAGTAGTAGGGGACAGGATGAAAAACTGTTTTTT
j_call: TRBJ1-5; v_call: TRBV28; d_call: TRBD1; cdr3_aa: CASSLGQGRQPQHF; cdr3_nt: TGTGCCAGCAGTCTAGGACAGGGGCGACAGCCCCAGCATTTT
j_call: TRBJ1-2; v_call: TRBV5-4; d_call: .; cdr3_aa: CASSLVGQTNPNYGYTF; cdr3_nt: TGTGCCAGCAGCTTGGTCGGACAGACCAACCCTAACTATGGCTACACCTTC
j_call: TRBJ1-5; v_call: TRBV9; d_call: TRBD1; cdr3_aa: CASSEGQGSNQPQHF; cdr3_nt: TGTGCCAGCAGCGAGGGACAGGGAAGCAATCAGCCCCAGCATTTT
j_call: TRBJ2-2; v_call: TRBV19; d_call: .; cdr3_aa: CASSIVRGAGELFF; cdr3_nt: TGTGCCAGTAGTATAGTCCGGGGAGCCGGGGAGCTGTTTTTT